The 31 T cell receptor beta chains reported below all come from one sample, sequenced in a study of T-cell reconstitution after alpha-beta-depleted transplantation in children. A library of TCRbeta sequences, prepared with unique molecular identifiers, was generated. MiXCR, applied by TCRdb to the PCR reads, yields one record per CDR3 protein. Altogether hundreds of thousands of distinct CDR3 sequences are present, around 13% being singletons, with the ten largest covering 0.79%. This specimen consisted of PBMCs, obtained before TCRalphabeta/CD19-depleted stem cell transplant. The receptors stem from a girl aged 2 to 10 with congenital amegakaryocytic thrombocytopenia, due to receive a stem cell transplant.

The CDR3 is CASSEDAGRPRDGANVLTF. The CDR3 coding sequence is TGTGCCAGCAGTGAGGATGCGGGACGCCCAAGAGATGGGGCCAACGTCCTGACTTTC. The chain links TRBV2 to TRBJ2-6; perhaps TRBD2 as D (6 bases). There are 19 residues in the CDR3. Germline CDR1 reads SNHLY; CDR2 reads FYNNEI. Trimming removed 3 bases from V and 3 bases from J, with 21 bases in between.

V and J are TRBV6-1 and TRBJ2-4, with no clear D. The V gene lost 5 bases and the J gene lost 4 bases, with 18 bases spanning the gap. Germline CDR1 and CDR2: MNHNS and SASEGT. The CDR3 contains 16 residues. The CDR3 sequence is CASSPKQQNPKNIQYF. DNA of the CDR3: TGTGCCAGCAGTCCAAAGCAACAGAATCCTAAAAACATTCAGTACTTC.

This chain uses TRBV5-1 with TRBJ1-1; no clear D gene. V was pared by 2 bases and J by 4 bases, with 9 bases between. Per germline, CDR1 SGHRS and CDR2 YFSETQ. This CDR3 region has 13 residues. This CDR3 is CASSLWEGTEAFF. The CDR3 DNA is TGCGCCAGCAGCTTATGGGAGGGCACTGAAGCTTTCTTT.

This clonotype was found many times. Here the CDR3 reads CASSNDGYYEQYF. The CDR3 DNA sequence: TGTGCCAGCAGCAACGACGGATACTACGAGCAGTACTTC. V is TRBV12-3 or TRBV12-4 and J is TRBJ2-7; D call uncertain. CDR3 length equals 13 residues. V was clipped by 6 bases and J by 3 bases, with 12 bases between them.

This clonotype has ten or more counts. The V gene is TRBV5-1, the J gene TRBJ1-4; no firm D call. V was shortened by 0 bases and J by 5 bases, with 8 bases between the two germline ends. The CDR3 covers 14 residues. The germline V gene encodes CDR1 SGHRS and CDR2 YFSETQ. The CDR3 coding sequence is TGCGCCAGCAGCTTGGTGGGGAGCAATGAAAAACTGTTTTTT. It translates to CASSLVGSNEKLFF.

This clonotype is a singleton in its sample. A clone one base away is much larger, so this may be a read error. The chain has TRBV7-9 and TRBJ2-1; D is uncertain. Trimming left V 8 bases short and J 8 bases short, with 13 bases between. The CDR3 runs 12 residues. Germline V gene lookup returns CDR1 SEHNR and CDR2 FQNEAQ (reference sequence). CDR3 DNA sequence: TGTGCCAGCGGCTCCTCGCCGGATGAGCAGTTCTTC. Its translation is CASGSSPDEQFF.

The rearrangement links TRBV7-9 to TRBJ2-7; 8 bases are a match to TRBD1. This CDR3 region has 15 residues. The ends lost 4 bases at V and 3 bases at J; junction bases unmatched: 8. Germline V gene data show CDR1 as SEHNR and CDR2 as FQNEAQ (reference sequence). For the CDR3, the DNA is TGTGCCAGCAGCTCCCATCCCGGACAGGGCTACGAGCAGTACTTC. It yields the protein CASSSHPGQGYEQYF.

The table lists this clonotype with a few counts. This chain uses TRBV5-1 with TRBJ1-4, with unresolved D. CDR3 length: 14 residues. Trimming took off 3 bases at V and 8 bases at J, with 14 bases between the two ends. The germline V gene encodes CDR1 SGHRS and CDR2 YFSETQ. The CDR3 is CASSWGGMREKLFF. CDR3 nucleotides: TGCGCCAGCAGCTGGGGAGGGATGCGGGAAAAACTGTTTTTT.

The rearrangement joins TRBV5-1 to TRBJ2-6, with 7 bases aligning to TRBD1. Trimming took 0 bases from V and 0 from J; bases not matched to a gene: 3. Per the germline V gene, CDR1 is SGHRS and CDR2 is YFSETQ. The CDR3 sequence is 17 residues long. The DNA of the CDR3 is TGCGCCAGCAGCTTGGCGTCAGGGGGCTCTGGGGCCAACGTCCTGACTTTC. It codes for CASSLASGGSGANVLTF.

This clonotype was seen many times. The V call is TRBV24-1, the J call TRBJ2-2; 9 bases align to TRBD2. The junction had 14 bases not matched to a gene; V was cut back by 0 bases and J by 4 bases. Germline lookup yields CDR1 KGHDR and CDR2 SFDVKD. The CDR3 sequence is 20 residues long. The CDR3 spells CATSDLNPSGTTESTGELFF. The CDR3 DNA reads TGTGCCACCAGTGATTTGAACCCTAGCGGGACGACGGAGAGCACCGGGGAGCTGTTTTTT.

This clonotype has at least ten counts. This chain uses TRBV7-2 with TRBJ2-7, with 8 bases that match TRBD1. This CDR3 contains 14 residues. J was trimmed by 3 bases and V by 5 bases; bases with no gene match: 6. Germline values: CDR1 SGHTA, CDR2 FQGNSA. The chain's CDR3 is CASSVDREVYEQYF. CDR3 nucleotide sequence: TGTGCCAGCAGCGTGGACAGGGAAGTCTACGAGCAGTACTTC.

The table lists this clonotype with a count of one. A junction boundary mismatches the germline segment, possibly from a read error. The CDR3 region has the DNA TGTGCCCGCAGCTCTCGAGCGACCGACGAGCAGTACTTC. It is translated as CARSSRATDEQYF. The rearrangement joins TRBV7-3 to TRBJ2-7; no reliable D call. Per the germline V gene, CDR1 is SGHTA and CDR2 is FQGTGA. The length of the CDR3 is 13 residues.

This chain uses TRBV27 with TRBJ2-4, with D perhaps matching TRBD1 (6 bases). Germline assignment: CDR1 MNHEY and CDR2 SMNVEV (reference sequence). Between the trimmed V and J ends, which lost 5 bases and 8 bases, there was a span of 16 bases. The CDR3 runs to 14 residues. CDR3 sequence: CASSTQGSFDIQYF. Written as DNA, the CDR3 is TGTGCCAGCAGTACACAGGGTTCATTTGACATTCAGTACTTC.

This clonotype was counted only a few times. The V call is TRBV30, the J call TRBJ1-5; 12 bases line up with TRBD1. The germline CDR1 and CDR2 sequences are GTSNPN and SVGIG (reference sequence). V shed 1 base, J shed 6 bases, and the junction held 4 bases outside the gene matches. The CDR3 consists of 15 residues. The DNA of the CDR3 is TGTGCCTGGAGTGGGGACAGGGGGCAAGGTCAGCCCCAGCATTTT. Its translation: CAWSGDRGQGQPQHF.

In its sample, this clonotype was seen many times. The V gene is TRBV20-1, the J gene TRBJ2-5; TRBD2 matches at 7 bases. The germline V gene encodes CDR1 DFQATT and CDR2 SNEGSKA (reference sequence). This CDR3 is built from 14 residues. With V trimmed by 1 base and J by 5 bases, 7 bases remained unmatched. CDR3 region: CSARGSTSSETQYF. The CDR3 nucleotides read TGCAGTGCTAGAGGATCGACTAGCTCGGAGACCCAGTACTTC.

The genes are TRBV12-3 or TRBV12-4 and TRBJ1-1; D not resolved. V was pared by 2 bases and J by 4 bases, with 11 bases between. CDR3 length: 14 amino acids. CDR3 bases: TGTGCCAGCAGTTTATGGGGTCCGGGCACTGAAGCTTTCTTT. Encoded protein: CASSLWGPGTEAFF.

Many counts were recorded for this clonotype. The V and J genes are TRBV9 and TRBJ2-1; tentative D call: TRBD2 (5 bases). Germline V CDR1 and CDR2: SGDLS, YYNGEE. V was shortened by 0 bases and J by 6 bases, with 7 bases between the two germline ends. This CDR3 has 13 amino acids. DNA for the CDR3: TGTGCCAGCAGCGTAGGCGGGCTCAATGAGCAGTTCTTC. It encodes CASSVGGLNEQFF.

This clonotype appeared many times. The rearrangement joins TRBV20-1 to TRBJ2-1; D may be TRBD2 (5 bases). Trimming cost V 6 bases and J 4 bases, with 16 bases left between them. The CDR3 has 14 residues. In germline, CDR1 is DFQATT, CDR2 SNEGSKA (reference sequence). In nucleotides, the CDR3 is TGCAGTGCCGGAGGACGGACCCCATACAATGAGCAGTTCTTC. Translated, it gives CSAGGRTPYNEQFF.

This clonotype turned up a few times. CDR3 residues: CASSLVPSNRGDQPQHF. The DNA of the CDR3 is TGCGCCAGCAGCTTGGTCCCCAGCAACAGGGGAGACCAGCCCCAGCATTTT. J is TRBJ1-5 and V is TRBV5-1; 7 bases are a match to TRBD1. The CDR3 has 17 residues. The V and J ends lost 0 bases and 7 bases, in that order; junction bases with no gene match: 13. CDR1 SGHRS and CDR2 YFSETQ come from the germline V gene. The variable domain in full, completed from reference TRBV5-1 and TRBJ1-5, reads KAGVTQTPRYLIKTRGQQVTLSCSPISGHRSVSWYQQTPGQGLQFLFEYFSETQRNKGNFPGRFSGRQFSNSRSEMNVSTLELGDSALYLCASSLVPSNRGDQPQHFGDGTRLSIL.

This clonotype was counted between two and nine times. The gene calls are TRBV18 and TRBJ1-3, with D possibly TRBD1 on 5 matching bases. V gave up 8 bases and J gave up 3 bases, with 29 bases separating them. Germline V CDR1 and CDR2: KGHSH, LQKENI. CDR3 size: 19 residues. The CDR3 nucleotides are TGTGCCAGCCGATTAGGGGCACACTACCCTTCGGAGAGTGGAAACACCATATATTTT. Residues: CASRLGAHYPSESGNTIYF.

This clonotype was detected many times. The V gene is TRBV20-1, the J gene TRBJ2-1; D might be TRBD1 or TRBD2, each matching 5 bases. V was trimmed by 2 bases and J by 7 bases, leaving 15 bases between them. This CDR3 has 14 residues. Germline assignment: CDR1 DFQATT and CDR2 SNEGSKA (reference sequence). Here the CDR3 DNA reads TGCAGTGCTAGAATGGGGGTGGTGTGGAATGAGCAGTTCTTC. Its translation is CSARMGVVWNEQFF.

This clonotype was observed many times. The rearrangement links TRBV20-1 to TRBJ2-2, with TRBD2 matching 7 bases. This CDR3 comprises 16 residues. J lost 5 bases, V lost 1 base, and 10 bases had no gene match. In germline, CDR1 is DFQATT, CDR2 SNEGSKA (reference sequence). CDR3 region: CSARVLLRGGTGELFF. The CDR3 DNA sequence: TGCAGTGCTAGAGTCCTGCTACGGGGAGGGACCGGGGAGCTGTTTTTT.

In its sample, this clonotype was seen a few times. The rearrangement uses TRBV11-2 and TRBJ2-2; D gene ambiguous. The V gene's germline CDR1 is SGHAT and CDR2 FQNNGV. Deletions cut 4 bases from V and 7 bases from J, with 13 bases between. The length of the CDR3 is 14 residues. DNA of the CDR3: TGTGCCAGCAGCTCCAACTGGGGTGGCGGGGAGCTGTTTTTT. Its protein is CASSSNWGGGELFF.

This clonotype showed up just a few times. The rearrangement links TRBV20-1 to TRBJ1-1; D may be TRBD1 (6 bases). Trimming cost V 5 bases and J 5 bases, with 9 bases left between them. The germline V gene encodes CDR1 DFQATT and CDR2 SNEGSKA (reference sequence). This CDR3 has 11 residues. Here the CDR3 reads CSAGGGTEAFF. Here the CDR3 DNA reads TGCAGTGCTGGAGGGGGGACTGAAGCTTTCTTT.

This clonotype came up a few times. The rearrangement uses TRBV7-8 and TRBJ2-5, with 10 bases fitting TRBD2. CDR3 size: 18 residues. V dropped 1 base and J dropped 3; count of bases not matched to a gene: 11. Germline CDR1 reads SGHVS; CDR2 reads FQNEAQ. The DNA of the CDR3 is TGTGCCAGCAGCTTAGTGGGAATCTGGACTAGCGGAAAAGAGACCCAGTACTTC. Translated, it gives CASSLVGIWTSGKETQYF.

This clonotype was counted a few times. The chain has TRBV12-3 or TRBV12-4 and TRBJ2-7, with D hard to call. This CDR3 has 12 residues. The V end lost 6 bases, the J end lost 2 bases, and 8 bases lay between the germline ends. The CDR3 loop is CASRSDPYEQYF. In nucleotides, the CDR3 is TGTGCCAGCAGGTCTGACCCCTACGAGCAGTACTTC.

Ten or more counts support this clonotype. The rearrangement links TRBV29-1 to TRBJ2-3, with no clear D. The V end was cut by 6 bases, the J end by 4 bases, with 20 bases between. The CDR3 contains 15 residues. Per germline, CDR1 SQVTM and CDR2 ANQGSEA. CDR3 loop: CSVTKRKITPDTQYF. CDR3 sequence (DNA): TGCAGCGTCACAAAGAGGAAAATAACACCAGATACGCAGTATTTT.

Ten or more counts support this clonotype. The CDR3 sequence is CASSPMTFPVQETQYF. The CDR3 DNA sequence: TGTGCCAGCAGTCCCATGACCTTTCCAGTACAAGAGACCCAGTACTTC. The J gene is TRBJ2-5, the V gene TRBV12-3 or TRBV12-4; D is uncertain. V dropped 5 bases and J dropped 2 bases, with 18 bases sitting between them. CDR3 length equals 16 residues.

In its sample, this clonotype was seen many times. This chain joins TRBV5-1 and TRBJ2-7; 11 bases align to TRBD2. Germline CDR1 SGHRS, CDR2 YFSETQ. Trimming at V came to 2 bases and at J to 2 bases, leaving 3 bases not matched to a gene. CDR3 size: 15 residues. The DNA of the CDR3 is TGCGCCAGCAGCTTTAGCGGGAGGGGACCCTACGAGCAGTACTTC. Translating it yields CASSFSGRGPYEQYF.

The V gene is TRBV6-1, the J gene TRBJ1-6; D uncertain. The CDR3 sequence is 15 residues long. V lost 1 base and J 9 bases, leaving 13 bases between the germline ends. Germline V CDR1 and CDR2: MNHNS, SASEGT. CDR3 loop: CASSEVGVLVSPLHF. DNA for the CDR3: TGTGCCAGCAGTGAAGTCGGGGTTCTTGTTTCACCCCTCCACTTT.

This clonotype was counted only a few times. This chain joins TRBV5-1 and TRBJ2-3; D might be TRBD2 (6 bases). This CDR3 comprises 16 residues. Germline CDR1 SGHRS, CDR2 YFSETQ. Trimming took 0 bases from V and 2 from J, leaving 13 bases between them. The CDR3 coding sequence is TGCGCCAGCAGCTTGGAGGAGGGAGCCCTCACAGATACGCAGTATTTT. Its protein is CASSLEEGALTDTQYF. The full variable domain, in which reference TRBV5-1 and TRBJ2-3 provide the parts outside the CDR3, is KAGVTQTPRYLIKTRGQQVTLSCSPISGHRSVSWYQQTPGQGLQFLFEYFSETQRNKGNFPGRFSGRQFSNSRSEMNVSTLELGDSALYLCASSLEEGALTDTQYFGPGTRLTVL.